This T cell receptor (beta chain) was documented in a study of cytomegalovirus exposure and HLA in healthy donors. Findings and caveats of the study: Earlier findings revealed that most TCR beta V segments proved productive either about 87% or about 30% of the time. V- and J-gene trimming in TCR beta was tied to a missense DCLRE1C variant by an analysis performed later.

Trimming took 3 bases from V and 4 from J, leaving 9 bases between them. Looked up from germline, CDR1 is SQVTM and CDR2 is ANQGSEA. This CDR3 contains 13 residues. Worth noting for this clone: Its antigen is not known.

Researchers ran the PCR with 60 Vbeta and 13 Jbeta primers. The table came from immunoSEQ multiplex PCR; TCRdb's copy has only in-frame clones and leaves some out. The sample yields about 210,000 clones, roughly 74% seen once. Specimen: PBMCs. The chain combines TRBV29-1 with TRBJ2-2; possible D gene TRBD2, 5 bases. This clonotype originated in a woman in her twenties or thirties in good health and CMV-seropositive. The CDR3 sequence: CSVDVAGTGELFF. In DNA, the CDR3 is TGCAGCGTTGATGTCGCGGGCACCGGGGAGCTGTTTTTT.